The present T cell receptor beta chain was sequenced within a study of identical twins. A remark on this clonotype: Its antigen is as yet unknown.

Whole-study findings and limits: These conclusions were based on statistical analysis (cross-sectional, not following the same donors). Insertions were reduced in abundant cord blood beta clonotypes but not in memory repertoires. Twins shared beta out-of-frame sequences in excess, but this excess was weaker.

It was template switching that added a universal primer site, and there were unique molecular identifiers on the cDNA. TCRdb processed the 5' RACE reads anew with MiXCR; each CDR3 protein has one entry. The sample carries approximately 690,000 distinct CDR3 sequences, approximately 6% recorded once. Germline trimming cut 1 base from V and 6 bases from J; bases unmatched to any gene: 9. Germline V gene sequence: CDR1 SGHNT, CDR2 YYREEE (reference sequence). The CDR3 runs to 17 residues. The chain joins TRBV5-4 to TRBJ2-1; 11 bases fit TRBD1. This TCR came from a man aged 18 to 35 in good health. The sample taken for sequencing was naive T cells sorted from blood. CDR3: CASSLISWDRGGNEQFF. As DNA, the CDR3 is TGTGCCAGCAGCTTGATCTCATGGGACAGGGGGGGCAATGAGCAGTTCTTC. Filled out from reference TRBV5-4 and TRBJ2-1, the complete variable domain reads ETGVTQSPTHLIKTRGQQVTLRCSSQSGHNTVSWYQQALGQGPQFIFQYYREEENGRGNFPPRFSGLQFPNYSSELNVNALELDDSALYLCASSLISWDRGGNEQFFGPGTRLTVL.